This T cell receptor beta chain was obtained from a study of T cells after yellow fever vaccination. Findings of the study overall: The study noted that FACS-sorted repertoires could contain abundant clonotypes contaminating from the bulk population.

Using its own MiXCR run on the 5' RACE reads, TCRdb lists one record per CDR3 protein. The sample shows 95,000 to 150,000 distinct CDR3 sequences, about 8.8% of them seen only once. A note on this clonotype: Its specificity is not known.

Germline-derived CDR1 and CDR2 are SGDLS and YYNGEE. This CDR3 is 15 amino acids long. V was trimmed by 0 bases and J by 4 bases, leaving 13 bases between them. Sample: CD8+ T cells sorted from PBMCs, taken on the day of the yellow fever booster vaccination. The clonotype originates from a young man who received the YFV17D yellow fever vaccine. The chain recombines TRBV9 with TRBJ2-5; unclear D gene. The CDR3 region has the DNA TGTGCCAGCAGCGTAGATCCAGGCCCGGGAGAGACCCAGTACTTC. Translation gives CASSVDPGPGETQYF.